Each of the 14 T cell receptor beta chains below was sequenced from the same sample in a study of T cell responses to AZD1222 COVID-19 vaccine. Sequenced by immunoSEQ multiplex PCR; TCRdb stores in-frame clones only, minus some. The sample yields over 130,000 clones, around 91% seen once. The sequencing used peripheral blood, collected 28 days after the second AZD1222 dose. The origin of the receptors is an adult who received the AZD1222 COVID-19 vaccine.

This chain uses TRBV12-2 with TRBJ1-1. TRBV12-2 is reported as a pseudogene. CDR3 size: 17 residues. This chain's CDR3 is CASRPLSRDVLRDEAFF. The CDR3 nucleotides are TGTGCAAGTCGCCCGCTCTCCAGGGACGTGCTGAGGGATGAAGCTTTCTTT.

The CDR3 loop is CASSQGTGMTEAFF. The CDR3 nucleotides read TGCGCCAGCAGCCAGGGGACAGGGATGACTGAAGCTTTCTTT. V is TRBV4-1 and J is TRBJ1-1; 9 positions agree with TRBD1. The germline CDR1 and CDR2 sequences are MGHRA and YSYEKL. The CDR3 has 14 amino acids. Trimming took 3 bases from V and 5 from J; bases not matched to a gene: 4.

The chain has TRBV10-2 and TRBJ1-1; D remains unclear. The CDR3 sequence is 13 residues long. Trimming pared 4 bases from V and 1 base from J, leaving 7 bases between. Per germline, CDR1 WSHSY and CDR2 SAAADI. This CDR3 is CASSVKRNTEAFF. In DNA, the CDR3 is TGCGCCAGCAGTGTAAAAAGGAACACTGAAGCTTTCTTT.

This chain uses TRBV9 with TRBJ2-2; D is possibly TRBD1 or TRBD2 (5 bases each). There are 16 residues in the CDR3. Trimming removed 0 bases at V and 2 bases at J, with 11 bases between. CDR1 SGDLS and CDR2 YYNGEE come from the germline V gene. CDR3 coding DNA: TGTGCCAGCAGCGTAGACCCAGGGACCAACACCGGGGAGCTGTTTTTT. As protein: CASSVDPGTNTGELFF. The full variable domain, in which reference TRBV9 and TRBJ2-2 provide the parts outside the CDR3, is DSGVTQTPKHLITATGQRVTLRCSPRSGDLSVYWYQQSLDQGLQFLIQYYNGEERAKGNILERFSAQQFPDLHSELNLSSLELGDSALYFCASSVDPGTNTGELFFGEGSRLTVL.

This chain links TRBV5-4 with TRBJ2-2; 8 bases match TRBD2. The CDR3 is 15 amino acids. Germline V gives CDR1 SGHNT, CDR2 YYREEE (reference sequence). V lost 5 bases to trimming and J lost 6 bases; unmatched junction nucleotides: 9. This CDR3 is CASRQTGLASGELFF. The CDR3 DNA is TGTGCCAGCAGACAGACCGGACTAGCCTCCGGGGAGCTGTTTTTT. Using reference TRBV5-4 and TRBJ2-2 for the parts outside the CDR3, the full variable domain is ETGVTQSPTHLIKTRGQQVTLRCSSQSGHNTVSWYQQALGQGPQFIFQYYREEENGRGNFPPRFSGLQFPNYSSELNVNALELDDSALYLCASRQTGLASGELFFGEGSRLTVL.

This chain connects TRBV5-1 to TRBJ2-2; 9 bases agree with TRBD1. V lost 6 bases and J lost 1; bases outside the gene matches: 4. The CDR3 totals 15 residues. The germline V gene has CDR1 SGHRS and CDR2 YFSETQ. The CDR3: CASTQGQGNTGELFF. The DNA for the CDR3 is TGCGCCAGCACCCAGGGACAGGGGAACACCGGGGAGCTGTTTTTT.

The V call is TRBV2, the J call TRBJ2-2, with no clear D. Trimming took off 3 bases at V and 0 bases at J, with 5 bases between the two ends. The germline gives CDR1 SNHLY, CDR2 FYNNEI. There are 14 residues in the CDR3. In DNA, the CDR3 is TGTGCCAGCAGTGAGGCAGCGAACACCGGGGAGCTGTTTTTT. Translating gives CASSEAANTGELFF.

The chain carries TRBV15 and TRBJ2-2; D is unresolved. The germline V gene encodes CDR1 LNHNV and CDR2 YYDKDF (reference sequence). With 6 bases removed from V and 1 base from J, the gap between germline ends came to 12 bases. The CDR3 is 15 residues long. The CDR3 loop reads CATRNRLQNTGELFF. The CDR3 DNA reads TGTGCCACCAGAAACCGACTCCAGAACACCGGGGAGCTGTTTTTT.

V and J are TRBV5-1 and TRBJ1-2, with D possibly TRBD1 on 5 matching bases. Germline loops: CDR1 SGHRS, CDR2 YFSETQ. The CDR3 runs to 16 residues. Trimming stripped 0 bases from V and 5 bases from J, with 17 bases between. The CDR3, as DNA: TGCGCCAGCAGCTTGGGACAGAGCGCGCTAATATATGGCTACACCTTC. Translation: CASSLGQSALIYGYTF.

V and J are TRBV9 and TRBJ2-1; a possible D gene is TRBD2 (6 bases). The CDR3 is made up of 15 amino acids. Per the germline V gene, CDR1 is SGDLS and CDR2 is YYNGEE. V was shortened by 4 bases and J by 4 bases, with 15 bases between the two germline ends. CDR3 residues: CASSPRLVGYNEQFF. DNA for the CDR3: TGTGCCAGCAGCCCGCGACTAGTGGGGTACAATGAGCAGTTCTTC. The full variable domain, completed using reference TRBV9 and TRBJ2-1, is DSGVTQTPKHLITATGQRVTLRCSPRSGDLSVYWYQQSLDQGLQFLIQYYNGEERAKGNILERFSAQQFPDLHSELNLSSLELGDSALYFCASSPRLVGYNEQFFGPGTRLTVL.

A remark on this clone: An end of the junction does not agree with germline; a read error may underlie this. The DNA for the CDR3 is TGTGCCAGCAGTTGGGGCAGGAACTCTGAAGCTTTCTTT. Translating gives CASSWGRNSEAFF. This chain uses TRBV12-3 or TRBV12-4 with TRBJ1-1; tentatively, D is TRBD1 (5 bases). CDR3 length: 13 amino acids.

This clone has just one count. This chain links TRBV9 with TRBJ1-2; a weak D match, TRBD1 (5 bases). CDR3 length: 14 amino acids. Germline CDR1 and CDR2: SGDLS and YYNGEE. Between the trimmed V and J ends, which lost 4 bases and 8 bases, there was a span of 18 bases. CDR3 protein: CASSKEGRDGGYTF. The CDR3 DNA follows: TGTGCCAGCAGCAAAGAGGGCAGGGATGGGGGCTACACCTTC.

The chain recombines TRBV5-4 with TRBJ2-3; D is ambiguous. In germline, CDR1 is SGHNT, CDR2 YYREEE (reference sequence). V shed 4 bases and J shed 2 bases, with 8 bases lying between them. The CDR3 contains 13 residues. The CDR3 loop is CASSPVVTDTQYF. The CDR3 DNA follows: TGTGCCAGCAGCCCCGTGGTCACAGATACGCAGTATTTT.

J is TRBJ1-1 and V is TRBV30, with 12 nucleotides matching TRBD1. Per the germline V gene, CDR1 is GTSNPN and CDR2 is SVGIG (reference sequence). With 5 bases clipped from V and 10 bases from J, the junction kept 5 bases outside the gene matches. The CDR3 contains 12 residues. The CDR3 nucleotides read TGTGCCTGGGCGGGACAGGGGGCCGCAGCTTTCTTT. Protein: CAWAGQGAAAFF.